This TCR beta chain appears in the sequencing data of a study of shared T cell receptors in the human thymus. Using immunoSEQ multiplex PCR, the repertoire was profiled, and TCRdb retains in-frame clones only, with some absent. The sample has 630,000 or so clones; about 90% are singletons. This clone is a singleton in its sample. These data were likewise used in another study, on human thymus T cells. According to that study: Donation came from healthy Finnish infants having corrective surgery for congenital heart defects. Thymic material originated from resections removed in the course of corrective heart surgery. Both thymic and peripheral blood repertoires showed apparently biased V and J usage. Related research found strongly overlapping thymic repertoires in unrelated individuals.

Material: thymocytes. This sequence originates from a boy under two years old with a congenital heart defect.

The CDR3 coding sequence is TGTGCCAGCGCTGGAAGTGACAGGGGACCCAACGAGCAGTACTTC. Translating gives CASAGSDRGPNEQYF. The V and J genes are TRBV6-6 and TRBJ2-7; the match to TRBD1 covers 8 bases. Germline-derived CDR1 and CDR2 are MNHNY and SVGAGI (reference sequence). The CDR3 length is 15 residues. Losses at the gene ends were 8 bases for V and 5 bases for J; bases not matched to a gene: 14.